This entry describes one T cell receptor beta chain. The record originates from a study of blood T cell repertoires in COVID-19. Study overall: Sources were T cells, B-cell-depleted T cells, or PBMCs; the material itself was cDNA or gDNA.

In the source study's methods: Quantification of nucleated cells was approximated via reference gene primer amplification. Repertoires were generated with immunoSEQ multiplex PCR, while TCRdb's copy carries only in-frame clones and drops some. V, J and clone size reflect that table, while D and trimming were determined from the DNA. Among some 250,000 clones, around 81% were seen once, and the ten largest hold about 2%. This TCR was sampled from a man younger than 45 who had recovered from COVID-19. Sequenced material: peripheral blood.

The CDR3 sequence is CASSIRFYRGTGELFF. The CDR3 DNA follows: TGTGCCAGTAGTATTCGGTTCTACCGGGGTACCGGGGAGCTGTTTTTT. This chain links TRBV19 with TRBJ2-2; TRBD2 might be the D (5 bases). Germline-derived CDR1 and CDR2 are LNHDA and SQIVND (reference sequence). V lost 3 bases and J 5 bases, leaving 16 bases between the germline ends. This CDR3 is 16 amino acids long.